The sequence of this T cell receptor beta chain was determined in a study of blood T cell repertoires in COVID-19 (dated by TCRdb to 2020 to 2021). Concerning the study at large: The collaborator samples originated in the United States, Italy and Spain and spanned the acute and convalescent phases of COVID-19. The prospective study material was composed of cDNA or gDNA derived from T cells, B-cell-depleted T cells, or PBMCs. The dataset comprised deeply sampled blood TCRbeta repertoires from subjects exposed to, actively infected with, or recovered from COVID-19. The repertoires were released in a freely available public database intended as a resource for research on the immune response to SARS-CoV-2. Samples came from the ongoing ImmuneRACE study (first 160 participants) plus 1,254 subjects from 6 global collaborators. A de-identified subject ID, COVID-19 status, age in years and sex were almost always included in the sample metadata. HLA class I and class II types, where available, came from metadata supplied by the sample provider rather than from assay-based typing.

Enrolling through a virtual design, the prospective study's participants ranged in age from roughly 18 to 89 years and lived across some 23 United States geographic areas. In the prospective study, participants were assigned to cohorts based on the clinical history participants reported in a screening survey and a study questionnaire. Exposed participants were defined as having been in contact with someone with a PCR-confirmed or clinician-diagnosed COVID-19 case within 2 weeks of study entry. In the prospective study, mobile phlebotomists collected whole blood, serum and a nasopharyngeal or oropharyngeal swab from each participant. Additional blood draws and questionnaires over a 2-month period could optionally be provided by prospective study participants. Before DNA extraction, prospective study blood samples were shipped either frozen or at room temperature. Spanning cysteine to phenylalanine, the CDR3 consists of 13 amino acids. Just CDR3 DNA is preserved here, 39 bases in frame from base 1. CDR1 and CDR2 are drawn from the germline V gene: KGHSH, LQKENI. V is shortened by 8 bases, J by 7 bases, and the region joining them spans 17 bases.

Results and caveats for the whole study, not just this receptor: Clinical and demographic metadata were provided uncurated, with the amount varying by source and participant.

About this clone: The antigen it recognizes is unknown. Qualities for individual bases were not recorded, and no much larger clone is one base off.

TCRbeta CDR3 regions were amplified from genomic DNA using the immunoSEQ Assay, a bias-controlled multiplex PCR. The authors' pipeline ran thus. The number of nucleated cells in each sample was estimated by amplification of reference gene primers within the assay. To quantify the absolute abundance of each unique TCRbeta CDR3 rearrangement, sequence reads were collapsed and filtered. Productive Simpson clonality was computed per sample as the square root of Simpson's diversity index over productive rearrangements. TCRdb took over this immuneACCESS table, retaining in-frame rearrangements with V and J assigned. Such tables are incomplete; in checked studies, under half of the missing clones stem from an unresolved V gene, and the remainder is unexplained. From that table come the V and J calls and clone size; the DNA was used to work out D and trimming. Here the sample has about 220,000 clones; 90% occur a single time. The leading ten clones occupy about 15% of the sample.

The TCR was taken from a man aged 30 to 45 who had been exposed to COVID-19. The sequenced sample consisted of PBMCs or T cells enriched from blood (not recorded which). The receptor chain draws on TRBV18 and TRBJ2-5, and TRBD1 may be the D gene, going by 6 matching bases. The sequenced DNA: TGTGCCAGCACTTGGACAGAGGATGGGACCCAGTACTTC. This codes for CASTWTEDGTQYF.